These 27 T cell receptor beta chains originate from one sample sequenced in a study of shared clonotypes between healthy human individuals. Profiled with immunoSEQ multiplex PCR; TCRdb holds only in-frame clones, not every one. The data contain about 2,500,000 clones, around nine tenths of them singletons. The sequenced material came from naive CD4+ T cells sorted from blood. Subset: CD45RA+ positively selected. These receptors were taken from a man younger than 30 in good health.

The CDR3 loop is CASSLGWGQGAYEQYF. The CDR3 nucleotides read TGTGCCAGCAGCTTGGGATGGGGACAGGGGGCCTACGAGCAGTACTTC. The J gene is TRBJ2-7, the V gene TRBV5-4, with 11 bases identical to TRBD1. Unmatched junction bases numbered 4, after V lost 0 bases and J lost 2 bases. This CDR3 spans 16 amino acids. The germline gives CDR1 SGHNT, CDR2 YYREEE (reference sequence). Looking up the rest from reference TRBV5-4 and TRBJ2-7 gives the full variable domain: ETGVTQSPTHLIKTRGQQVTLRCSSQSGHNTVSWYQQALGQGPQFIFQYYREEENGRGNFPPRFSGLQFPNYSSELNVNALELDDSALYLCASSLGWGQGAYEQYFGPGTRLTVT.

The chain is built from TRBV29-1 and TRBJ1-1; possible D gene TRBD1, 5 bases. The CDR3 is 14 amino acids. V lost 5 bases to trimming and J lost 4 bases, with 17 bases between them. Germline V gives CDR1 SQVTM, CDR2 ANQGSEA. The CDR3 sequence is CSVPAWGGTTEAFF. For the CDR3, the DNA is TGCAGCGTTCCCGCTTGGGGAGGGACCACTGAAGCTTTCTTT.

The V gene is TRBV19, the J gene TRBJ2-7; D might be TRBD1 (6 bases). The CDR3 consists of 15 residues. Deletions cut 2 bases from V and 3 bases from J, with 14 bases between. Germline lookup yields CDR1 LNHDA and CDR2 SQIVND (reference sequence). CDR3 sequence (DNA): TGTGCCAGTAGTATACTCGCAGGGGCAGGCTACGAGCAGTACTTC. Amino acids: CASSILAGAGYEQYF.

For this clone: Other DNA sequences from this sample encode an identical CDR3 as well. The chain has TRBV6-5 and TRBJ1-3, with 10 bases identical to TRBD1. V lost 4 bases, J lost 4 bases, and 4 bases stayed unmatched. The CDR3 loop spans 15 amino acids. The germline CDR1 and CDR2 sequences are MNHEY and SVGAGI. CDR3 loop: CASSSGQGTGNTIYF. The CDR3 DNA reads as TGTGCCAGCAGTTCGGGACAGGGGACAGGAAACACCATATATTTT.

The chain links TRBV11-3 to TRBJ2-3; D is unclear. Per germline, CDR1 SGHNT and CDR2 YENEEA. The CDR3 loop spans 15 amino acids. V gave up 0 bases and J gave up 1 base, with 8 bases separating them. The CDR3 is CASSLDGQGTDTQYF. In nucleotides, the CDR3 is TGTGCCAGCAGCTTAGATGGGCAGGGCACAGATACGCAGTATTTT.

This rearrangement joins TRBV11-2 to TRBJ1-6; possible D gene TRBD1, 5 bases. The CDR3 has 14 residues. Germline V gives CDR1 SGHAT, CDR2 FQNNGV. The V end was cut by 4 bases, the J end by 7 bases, with 11 bases between. The CDR3 nucleotides are TGTGCCAGCAGCTCGGGACCGAGAAATTCACCCCTCCACTTT. Translation gives CASSSGPRNSPLHF.

V and J are TRBV12-5 and TRBJ2-1; tentative D call: TRBD2 (5 bases). V lost 7 bases and J 8 bases, leaving 21 bases between the germline ends. CDR1 and CDR2 (germline): LGHNT, FRNRAP. The CDR3 totals 15 residues. The CDR3 nucleotides read TGTGCTAGTGCCCTCGGACTCCAGGTCTTGGATGAGCAGTTCTTC. Translated, it gives CASALGLQVLDEQFF.

The rearrangement links TRBV28 to TRBJ2-3; possibly TRBD1 or TRBD2 for D (5 bases each). The ends were cut back, 4 bases at V and 5 bases at J, with 22 bases in the middle. CDR1 MDHEN and CDR2 SYDVKM come from the germline V gene. This CDR3 has 17 amino acids. The CDR3 region is CASSSLKSRDLKDTQYF. The CDR3 DNA reads as TGTGCCAGCAGTTCCCTAAAGAGCCGGGACCTCAAAGATACGCAGTATTTT.

The chain combines TRBV10-2 with TRBJ2-7; 10 bases map to TRBD1. Germline-derived CDR1 and CDR2 are WSHSY and SAAADI. V gave up 6 bases and J gave up 0 bases; unmatched junction bases: 8. This CDR3 is built from 16 residues. CDR3 protein: CASRYSGQGYSYEQYF. In nucleotides, the CDR3 is TGCGCCAGCAGGTACTCGGGACAGGGGTACTCCTACGAGCAGTACTTC.

This rearrangement joins TRBV10-3 to TRBJ2-3; 8 positions match TRBD2. The V gene's germline CDR1 is ENHRY and CDR2 SYGVKD. This CDR3 region has 16 residues. The V gene end was trimmed by 2 bases and the J gene end by 5 bases; junction bases not matched to a gene: 9. The CDR3 sequence is CAISEPLSGVQDTQYF. CDR3 sequence (DNA): TGTGCCATCAGTGAGCCCCTTAGCGGGGTACAAGATACGCAGTATTTT.

About this clone itself: Other DNA sequences within the sample encode an identical CDR3. The chain is built from TRBV6-5 and TRBJ2-7; 8 bases are a match to TRBD1. Germline V gene sequence: CDR1 MNHEY, CDR2 SVGAGI. CDR3 size: 13 residues. The J segment lost 3 bases and the V segment lost 5 bases, leaving 3 bases of the junction unmatched. Here the CDR3 reads CASSRGQGYEQYF. CDR3 in DNA: TGTGCCAGCAGTAGAGGACAGGGCTACGAGCAGTACTTC.

This clone was observed a single time. The J gene is TRBJ1-1, the V gene TRBV10-3; D is uncertain. V gave up 1 base and J gave up 5 bases, with 14 bases separating them. The length of the CDR3 is 15 residues. Germline loops: CDR1 ENHRY, CDR2 SYGVKD. DNA for the CDR3: TGTGCCATCAGTGAGTTCCCGGGAGGTGGGACTGAAGCTTTCTTT. Protein: CAISEFPGGGTEAFF.

The J gene is TRBJ1-2, the V gene TRBV7-2; D is unresolved. Germline assignment: CDR1 SGHTA and CDR2 FQGNSA. This CDR3 has 15 residues. The V end lost 6 bases, the J end lost 2 bases, and 16 bases lay between the germline ends. CDR3 DNA sequence: TGTGCCAGCAGAATGGGAATGACTGCGAACTATGGCTACACCTTC. Its translation: CASRMGMTANYGYTF.

The count of this clone is one. This sequence joins TRBV5-1 and TRBJ1-2, with TRBD1 matching 10 bases. Germline CDR1 SGHRS, CDR2 YFSETQ. Trimming at V came to 4 bases and at J to 5 bases, leaving 8 bases not matched to a gene. The CDR3 is 15 amino acids. The DNA of the CDR3 is TGCGCCAGCAGCACCGGGACAGGGGTTTTGTATGGCTACACCTTC. Translating gives CASSTGTGVLYGYTF.

The V and J genes are TRBV10-3 and TRBJ1-5; D is unresolved. The CDR3 has 15 amino acids. Deletions cut 5 bases from V and 2 bases from J, with 13 bases between. CDR1 is ENHRY, CDR2 SYGVKD, per germline. CDR3 amino acids: CAISSGLEGNQPQHF. The CDR3 region has the DNA TGTGCCATCAGTTCAGGTCTGGAAGGCAATCAGCCCCAGCATTTT.

The chain links TRBV9 to TRBJ1-2; D is uncertain. Germline V gene sequence: CDR1 SGDLS, CDR2 YYNGEE. This CDR3 contains 15 residues. V gave up 1 base and J gave up 1 base, with 11 bases separating them. The CDR3 reads CASSVTPSLNYGYTF. The CDR3 nucleotides read TGTGCCAGCAGCGTAACTCCTAGTCTTAACTATGGCTACACCTTC.

The chain carries TRBV9 and TRBJ2-3; possible D gene TRBD2, 6 bases. This CDR3 has 14 amino acids. V was pared by 4 bases and J by 1 base, with 10 bases between. Per germline, CDR1 SGDLS and CDR2 YYNGEE. The CDR3 reads CASSRDWRTDTQYF. The CDR3 coding sequence is TGTGCCAGCAGCCGGGACTGGCGCACAGATACGCAGTATTTT.

The chain joins TRBV2 to TRBJ2-7, with D tentatively TRBD1 (6 bases). Germline-derived CDR1 and CDR2 are SNHLY and FYNNEI. This CDR3 contains 14 residues. Between the trimmed V and J ends, which lost 9 bases and 3 bases, there was a span of 18 bases. The CDR3 bases are TGTGCCAGTGGTAGCAGGGGCGAAGGCTACGAGCAGTACTTC. Amino acid sequence: CASGSRGEGYEQYF.

V usage is TRBV5-1 and J usage is TRBJ2-5; perhaps TRBD1 as D (6 bases). Trimming left V 2 bases short and J 2 bases short, with 16 bases between. Germline CDR1 and CDR2: SGHRS and YFSETQ. The length of the CDR3 is 16 residues. This CDR3 reads CASSFWGLERQETQYF. The CDR3 DNA reads TGCGCCAGCAGCTTTTGGGGGCTAGAACGACAAGAGACCCAGTACTTC.

The rearrangement joins TRBV29-1 to TRBJ1-3; D gene uncertain. The CDR3 has 13 residues. Germline V gene sequence: CDR1 SQVTM, CDR2 ANQGSEA. V was pared by 4 bases and J by 0 bases, with 7 bases between. CDR3 nucleotide sequence: TGCAGCGTTGTATCCAACTCTGGAAACACCATATATTTT. Residues: CSVVSNSGNTIYF.

The V gene is TRBV9, the J gene TRBJ2-2, with 9 positions matching TRBD2. Trimming at V came to 7 bases and at J to 2 bases, leaving 6 bases not matched to a gene. The V gene's germline CDR1 is SGDLS and CDR2 YYNGEE. The CDR3 runs to 15 residues. In DNA form, the CDR3 reads TGTGCCAGCGGGGGGACTAGCCCAAACACCGGGGAGCTGTTTTTT. As protein: CASGGTSPNTGELFF.

The rearrangement joins TRBV2 to TRBJ1-5; D gene uncertain. Trimming cost V 2 bases and J 3 bases, with 11 bases left between them. The CDR3 contains 15 residues. The germline CDR1 and CDR2 sequences are SNHLY and FYNNEI. CDR3 DNA: TGTGCCAGCAGTGAATCTAAAAGGTCCAATCAGCCCCAGCATTTT. This gives the protein CASSESKRSNQPQHF.

The chain carries TRBV5-1 and TRBJ2-7; a weak D match, TRBD2 (6 bases). The germline gives CDR1 SGHRS, CDR2 YFSETQ. V dropped 6 bases and J dropped 5 bases, with 24 bases sitting between them. This CDR3 region has 16 residues. The CDR3 region has the DNA TGCGCCAGCACCCCGAGCCCGGGAGTTGGGCGGGACGAGCAGTACTTC. Translation gives CASTPSPGVGRDEQYF.

The rearrangement uses TRBV10-3 and TRBJ2-3; no clear D. The V end was cut by 8 bases, the J end by 6 bases, with 12 bases between. Looked up from germline, CDR1 is ENHRY and CDR2 is SYGVKD. The CDR3 covers 12 residues. The CDR3 here is CAISGSIDTQYF. The CDR3 DNA follows: TGTGCCATCTCGGGTTCGATCGATACGCAGTATTTT.

Notes on this clone: The identical CDR3 is also encoded by other nucleotide sequences in the sample. This chain links TRBV12-5 with TRBJ2-3; D is possibly TRBD2 (6 bases). Germline CDR1 reads LGHNT; CDR2 reads FRNRAP. CDR3 size: 14 residues. Trimming shortened V by 6 bases and J by 0 bases, and 10 bases separated the two germline ends. CDR3 DNA sequence: TGTGCTAGTGGCCTTAGCGGAAGCACAGATACGCAGTATTTT. Translation: CASGLSGSTDTQYF.

Concerning this clone: At the DNA level, this CDR3 is encoded by other sequences in the same sample as well. The rearrangement joins TRBV15 to TRBJ2-1, with D possibly TRBD1 on 6 matching bases. This CDR3 region has 15 residues. V was cut by 0 bases and J by 0 bases, with 6 bases left in between. CDR1 LNHNV and CDR2 YYDKDF come from the germline V gene (reference sequence). CDR3: CATSRDRGSYNEQFF. The CDR3 nucleotides read TGTGCCACCAGCAGAGACAGGGGCTCCTACAATGAGCAGTTCTTC.

The rearrangement joins TRBV10-3 to TRBJ2-1; D is perhaps TRBD1 or TRBD2 (5 bases each). Germline V gives CDR1 ENHRY, CDR2 SYGVKD. Trimming took off 2 bases at V and 0 bases at J, with 29 bases between the two ends. CDR3 length: 22 amino acids. The DNA for the CDR3 is TGTGCCATCAGTGAGCCGAAGGCGAGGACCATTGGGTGGGGGAGCTCCTACAATGAGCAGTTCTTC. Encoded protein: CAISEPKARTIGWGSSYNEQFF.